This T cell receptor (beta chain) comes out of a study of blood T cells in healthy people across ages. The V end lost 3 bases, the J end lost 5 bases, and 16 bases lay between the germline ends. This CDR3 spans 15 amino acids. The V gene's germline CDR1 is LNHNV and CDR2 YYDKDF (reference sequence). The use of a sample-barcoded 5' primer and a J-beta primer mix characterized a second PCR of roughly 6 to 11 cycles. Via MiXCR, TCRdb re-called the 5' RACE reads, giving one row per CDR3 protein. The sample lists roughly 680,000 distinct CDR3 sequences; 49% were seen once. Sequencing input: blood. The chain combines TRBV15 with TRBJ2-5; possibly TRBD1 or TRBD2 for D (5 bases each). This receptor was taken from a woman aged 55-75 years in good health. CDR3 region: CATSSEGFGIETQYF. CDR3 coding DNA: TGTGCCACCAGCAGCGAGGGGTTCGGAATTGAGACCCAGTACTTC.